Listed here are 27 T cell receptor beta chains from one sample, sequenced in a study of CD8+CD57+ T cells in acquired aplastic anemia. Whoever was chosen for sequencing had shown CD8+CD57+ cell expansion by flow cytometry. TCR beta VDJ and CDR3 profiles were obtained from a genomic DNA template. TCRdb passed the reads through MiXCR, listing each CDR3 protein once. The data contain around 200,000 distinct CDR3 sequences, 65% of them singletons. The specimen was sorted CD4+, CD8+, or CD8+CD57+ T cells (not recorded which) from PBMCs. The receptors originated from a human donor with aplastic anemia.

The chain carries TRBV12-3 or TRBV12-4 and TRBJ1-1, with TRBD1 as a possible D gene (5 bases). V lost 5 bases to trimming and J lost 5 bases, with 15 bases between them. The length of the CDR3 is 14 residues. The CDR3 is CASSLAGTGTEAFF. The CDR3 DNA reads as TGTGCCAGCAGTCTGGCAGGGACTGGAACTGAAGCTTTCTTT.

Note on this clonotype: Relative to the germline gene, one junction end is altered; a read error may explain this. The chain joins TRBV5-1 to TRBJ1-6; D not resolved. The CDR3 has 13 amino acids. The germline V gene encodes CDR1 SGHRS and CDR2 YFSETQ. The CDR3: CASSPGSLSPLHF. CDR3 DNA: TGTGCCAGCAGTCCCGGGAGCCTTTCACCCCTCCACTTT.

The gene calls are TRBV7-9 and TRBJ2-7; D gene ambiguous. This CDR3 has 15 residues. V lost 1 base, J lost 5 bases, and 15 bases lay in between. From germline, CDR1 is SEHNR and CDR2 FQNEAQ (reference sequence). CDR3 loop: CASSLGGRPGDEQYF. CDR3 DNA: TGTGCCAGCAGCTTAGGCGGCAGACCTGGGGACGAGCAGTACTTC.

This rearrangement joins TRBV5-1 to TRBJ2-3; D call uncertain. The CDR3 has 14 residues. Germline V gives CDR1 SGHRS, CDR2 YFSETQ. Trimming left V 0 bases short and J 0 bases short, with 5 bases between. CDR3 protein: CASSLVLSTDTQYF. The CDR3 nucleotides read TGCGCCAGCAGCTTGGTACTAAGCACAGATACGCAGTATTTT.

The chain recombines TRBV4-1 with TRBJ2-7; 9 positions agree with TRBD2. There are 17 residues in the CDR3. Germline V CDR1 and CDR2: MGHRA, YSYEKL. V shed 3 bases and J 2 bases; nucleotides not matched to a gene: 11. The CDR3 here is CASSHVTIAGAPYEQYF. The CDR3 region has the DNA TGCGCCAGCAGCCATGTTACAATAGCGGGAGCCCCCTACGAGCAGTACTTC.

The chain uses TRBV2 and TRBJ1-5; D gene unclear. V was clipped by 8 bases and J by 0 bases, with 17 bases between them. CDR1 and CDR2 (germline): SNHLY, FYNNEI. The CDR3 covers 16 residues. CDR3 protein: CASASVNTNSNQPQHF. The DNA of the CDR3 is TGTGCCAGCGCTTCGGTGAACACCAATAGCAATCAGCCCCAGCATTTT.

This clonotype was recorded many times. The chain links TRBV9 to TRBJ1-6, with D possibly TRBD1 on 5 matching bases. The CDR3 sequence is 12 residues long. Germline V gene data show CDR1 as SGDLS and CDR2 as YYNGEE. Trimming took off 4 bases at V and 16 bases at J, with 15 bases between the two ends. CDR3 in DNA: TGTGCCAGCAGCCCCCCGGGGGACCGTCTCCACTTT. It yields the protein CASSPPGDRLHF.

The table lists this clonotype with a few counts. The rearrangement links TRBV5-4 to TRBJ1-3; no clear D gene. V lost 2 bases to trimming and J lost 6 bases, with 9 bases between them. Germline CDR1 SGHNT, CDR2 YYREEE (reference sequence). The CDR3 has 13 residues. The CDR3 DNA reads TGTGCCAGCAGCTTTTCGGGAGCAAACACCATATATTTT. Encoded protein: CASSFSGANTIYF.

The gene calls are TRBV10-3 and TRBJ1-1; TRBD1 aligns across 7 bases. The CDR3 spans 14 residues. After removal of 4 bases from V and 7 bases from J, the junction contained 9 bases not matched to a gene. Germline V gene data show CDR1 as ENHRY and CDR2 as SYGVKD. CDR3 in amino acids: CAISAPGQRVEAFF. CDR3 in DNA: TGTGCCATCAGTGCACCGGGACAGAGGGTTGAAGCTTTCTTT.

V and J are TRBV2 and TRBJ2-3; tentatively, D is TRBD2 (5 bases). The V gene's germline CDR1 is SNHLY and CDR2 FYNNEI. V lost 7 bases and J lost 1, with 15 bases in between. The CDR3 runs 15 residues. CDR3 in amino acids: CASTLSLVGTDTQYF. The DNA of the CDR3 is TGTGCCAGCACGTTGTCACTAGTTGGCACAGATACGCAGTATTTT.

A word on this clonotype: The junction departs from germline at one end; a sequencing error may be responsible. CDR3 residues: CANSLAWTGLMDEQYF. CDR3 in DNA: TGTGCCAACAGCTTAGCCTGGACGGGGTTAATGGACGAGCAGTACTTC. The gene calls are TRBV7-9 and TRBJ2-7; TRBD2 is a possible D gene (5 bases). The CDR3 has 16 residues. CDR1 SEHNR and CDR2 FQNEAQ come from the germline V gene (reference sequence).

The chain joins TRBV10-2 to TRBJ2-5; 7 bases line up with TRBD2. Germline V lookup: CDR1 WSHSY, CDR2 SAAADI. Trimming cost V 7 bases and J 1 base; bases outside gene matches: 12. This CDR3 region has 16 residues. Here the CDR3 reads CASMEGLAEFQETQYF. The CDR3 nucleotides read TGCGCCAGCATGGAGGGGCTAGCGGAATTCCAAGAGACCCAGTACTTC.

V and J are TRBV9 and TRBJ2-2; tentatively, D is TRBD2 (6 bases). V was cut by 3 bases and J by 4 bases, with 13 bases left in between. The CDR3 contains 15 residues. CDR1 SGDLS and CDR2 YYNGEE come from the germline V gene. The CDR3 is CASSARLGGTGELFF. CDR3 in DNA: TGTGCCAGCAGCGCGAGACTAGGAGGCACCGGGGAGCTGTTTTTT.

This clonotype has only one observation. The chain uses TRBV27 and TRBJ2-3, with D hard to call. This CDR3 contains 12 residues. Trimming left V 4 bases short and J 0 bases short, with 2 bases between. Germline CDR1 reads MNHEY; CDR2 reads SMNVEV (reference sequence). The CDR3 spells CASSWSTDTQYF. The CDR3 DNA follows: TGTGCCAGCAGTTGGAGCACAGATACGCAGTATTTT.

The chain uses TRBV2 and TRBJ2-1; TRBD2 aligns across 7 bases. Germline V gene data show CDR1 as SNHLY and CDR2 as FYNNEI. The CDR3 totals 14 residues. The V segment lost 8 bases and the J segment 0 bases; nucleotides outside the gene matches: 4. Written as DNA, the CDR3 is TGTGCCAGCGGGGGGGGGACCTCCTACAATGAGCAGTTCTTC. Protein sequence: CASGGGTSYNEQFF.

This clonotype was observed a handful of times. This chain joins TRBV7-9 and TRBJ2-7; D might be TRBD2 (6 bases). Trimming took 1 base from V and 5 from J, leaving 15 bases between them. The CDR3 spans 15 residues. The germline gives CDR1 SEHNR, CDR2 FQNEAQ (reference sequence). The CDR3 sequence: CASSLGGGRGHEQYF. CDR3 DNA: TGTGCCAGCAGCTTAGGGGGAGGTCGAGGACACGAGCAGTACTTC.

Concerning this clonotype itself: One junction end does not reproduce the germline sequence, and a read error may be involved. V is TRBV7-7 and J is TRBJ2-1; 8 nucleotides align to TRBD2. The CDR3 contains 15 residues. From germline, CDR1 is SSHAT and CDR2 FNYEAQ (reference sequence). The CDR3 protein is CASSLGLGGADEQFF. DNA of the CDR3: TGTGCTAGCAGCTTAGGCCTCGGGGGGGCCGATGAGCAGTTCTTC. Full variable domain (remainder filled in from reference TRBV7-7 and TRBJ2-1): GAGVSQSPRYKVTKRGQDVTLRCDPISSHATLYWYQQALGQGPEFLTYFNYEAQPDKSGLPSDRFSAERPEGSISTLTIQRTEQRDSAMYRCASSLGLGGADEQFFGPGTRLTVL.

The genes are TRBV7-9 and TRBJ2-7, with TRBD1 matching over 10 bases. The length of the CDR3 is 14 residues. Per germline, CDR1 SEHNR and CDR2 FQNEAQ (reference sequence). The trim removed 10 bases at V and 2 bases at J, leaving 8 bases unmatched. CDR3: CAISAGQGAYEQYF. The DNA for the CDR3 is TGTGCCATCAGTGCAGGACAGGGGGCCTACGAGCAGTACTTC. Filled out from reference TRBV7-9 and TRBJ2-7, the complete variable domain reads DTGVSQNPRHKITKRGQNVTFRCDPISEHNRLYWYRQTLGQGPEFLTYFQNEAQLEKSRLLSDRFSAERPKGSFSTLEIQRTEQGDSAMYLCAISAGQGAYEQYFGPGTRLTVT.

This rearrangement joins TRBV5-6 to TRBJ1-4; 10 bases map to TRBD1. V shed 2 bases and J 5 bases; nucleotides not matched to a gene: 6. Per germline, CDR1 SGHDT and CDR2 YYEEEE. The CDR3 length is 16 residues. CDR3 sequence (DNA): TGTGCCAGCAGCTTAGACAGGGGGCTCGGGAATGAAAAACTGTTTTTT. Translation gives CASSLDRGLGNEKLFF.

V is TRBV7-2 and J is TRBJ1-1, with D perhaps matching TRBD1 (5 bases). The V and J ends lost 1 base and 5 bases respectively, with 17 bases between them. The CDR3 runs 16 residues. The V gene's germline CDR1 is SGHTA and CDR2 FQGNSA. This CDR3 is CASSLDRDLSWTEAFF. DNA of the CDR3: TGTGCCAGCAGCTTAGACCGGGACCTAAGTTGGACTGAAGCTTTCTTT.

The gene calls are TRBV2 and TRBJ2-3; D is undetermined. The V end lost 0 bases, the J end lost 2 bases, and 12 bases lay between the germline ends. Per germline, CDR1 SNHLY and CDR2 FYNNEI. CDR3 length: 16 amino acids. Written as DNA, the CDR3 is TGTGCCAGCAGTGAAGCGTCCTCCTCCATCACAGATACGCAGTATTTT. Its protein product is CASSEASSSITDTQYF. Supplemented by reference TRBV2 and TRBJ2-3, the full variable domain reads EPEVTQTPSHQVTQMGQEVILRCVPISNHLYFYWYRQILGQKVEFLVSFYNNEISEKSEIFDDQFSVERPDGSNFTLKIRSTKLEDSAMYFCASSEASSSITDTQYFGPGTRLTVL.

The V gene is TRBV7-9, the J gene TRBJ2-7; D is uncertain. Trimming shortened V by 8 bases and J by 3 bases, and 14 bases separated the two germline ends. Per germline, CDR1 SEHNR and CDR2 FQNEAQ (reference sequence). The CDR3 length is 13 residues. For the CDR3, the DNA is TGTGCCAGCCGGTCCTCCTGGCTCTACGAGCAGTACTTC. This codes for CASRSSWLYEQYF. The entire variable domain, with the rest obtained from reference TRBV7-9 and TRBJ2-7, is as follows: DTGVSQNPRHKITKRGQNVTFRCDPISEHNRLYWYRQTLGQGPEFLTYFQNEAQLEKSRLLSDRFSAERPKGSFSTLEIQRTEQGDSAMYLCASRSSWLYEQYFGPGTRLTVT.

The chain has TRBV20-1 and TRBJ1-2; the D is unclear. The CDR3 spans 12 residues. Looked up from germline, CDR1 is DFQATT and CDR2 is SNEGSKA (reference sequence). Trimming took 0 bases from V and 2 from J, leaving 4 bases between them. The CDR3 protein is CSARDPNYGYTF. CDR3 coding DNA: TGCAGTGCTAGAGATCCAAACTATGGCTACACCTTC.

This clonotype was recorded at least ten times. The J gene is TRBJ2-5, the V gene TRBV7-9; no clear D gene. This CDR3 contains 15 residues. From germline, CDR1 is SEHNR and CDR2 FQNEAQ (reference sequence). Trimming took 0 bases from V and 1 from J, leaving 9 bases between them. The CDR3 spells CASSLATTSQETQYF. CDR3 DNA: TGTGCCAGCAGCTTAGCTACAACAAGCCAAGAGACCCAGTACTTC. Variable domain in full (rest from reference TRBV7-9 and TRBJ2-5): DTGVSQNPRHKITKRGQNVTFRCDPISEHNRLYWYRQTLGQGPEFLTYFQNEAQLEKSRLLSDRFSAERPKGSFSTLEIQRTEQGDSAMYLCASSLATTSQETQYFGPGTRLLVL.

The V call is TRBV7-6, the J call TRBJ1-6; 8 nucleotides align to TRBD1. Germline V gene lookup returns CDR1 SGHVS and CDR2 FNYEAQ. V was clipped by 5 bases and J by 7 bases; unmatched bases: 4. This CDR3 has 14 amino acids. This chain's CDR3 is CASSQGAKNSPLHF. Written as DNA, the CDR3 is TGTGCCAGCAGCCAGGGGGCGAAAAATTCACCCCTCCACTTT.

The chain links TRBV7-9 to TRBJ2-1, with 12 bases fitting TRBD2. This CDR3 is 16 amino acids long. With V trimmed by 4 bases and J by 7 bases, 8 bases remained unmatched. The germline gives CDR1 SEHNR, CDR2 FQNEAQ (reference sequence). CDR3 bases: TGTGCCAGCAGCTCGAGTACTAGCGGGGGGAGGAATGAGCAGTTCTTC. As protein: CASSSSTSGGRNEQFF. Variable domain in full (rest from reference TRBV7-9 and TRBJ2-1): DTGVSQNPRHKITKRGQNVTFRCDPISEHNRLYWYRQTLGQGPEFLTYFQNEAQLEKSRLLSDRFSAERPKGSFSTLEIQRTEQGDSAMYLCASSSSTSGGRNEQFFGPGTRLTVL.

The rearrangement uses TRBV9 and TRBJ2-5; 7 positions agree with TRBD2. Unmatched junction bases numbered 2, after V lost 3 bases and J lost 3 bases. This CDR3 has 13 residues. In germline, CDR1 is SGDLS, CDR2 YYNGEE. The CDR3 reads CASSASGKETQYF. The CDR3 nucleotides are TGTGCCAGCAGCGCAAGCGGGAAAGAGACCCAGTACTTC.